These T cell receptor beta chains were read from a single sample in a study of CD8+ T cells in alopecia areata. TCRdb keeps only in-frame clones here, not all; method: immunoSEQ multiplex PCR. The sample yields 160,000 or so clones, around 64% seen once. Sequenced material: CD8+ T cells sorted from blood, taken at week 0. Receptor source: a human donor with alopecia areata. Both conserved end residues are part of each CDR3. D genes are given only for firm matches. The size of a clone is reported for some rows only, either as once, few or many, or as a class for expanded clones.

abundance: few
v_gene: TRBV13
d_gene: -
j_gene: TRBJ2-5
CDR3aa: CASSLWGEMETQYF
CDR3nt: TGTGCCAGCAGCTTATGGGGGGAGATGGAGACCCAGTACTTC

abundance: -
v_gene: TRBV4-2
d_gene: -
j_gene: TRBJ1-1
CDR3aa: CASSPIRGALTEAFF
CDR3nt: TGTGCCAGCAGCCCAATAAGGGGGGCCCTAACTGAAGCTTTCTTT

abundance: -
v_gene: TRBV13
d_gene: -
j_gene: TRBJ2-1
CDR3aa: CASLALVGNEQFF
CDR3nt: TGTGCCAGCTTAGCGCTTGTGGGCAATGAGCAGTTCTTC

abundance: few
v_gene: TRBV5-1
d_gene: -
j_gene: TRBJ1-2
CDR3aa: CASSSGTAGYTF
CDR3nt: TGCGCCAGCAGCTCGGGGACCGCCGGCTACACCTTC

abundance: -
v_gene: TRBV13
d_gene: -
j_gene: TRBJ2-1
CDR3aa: CASSFPQQGNEQFF
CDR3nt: TGTGCCAGCAGCTTCCCACAACAGGGTAATGAGCAGTTCTTC

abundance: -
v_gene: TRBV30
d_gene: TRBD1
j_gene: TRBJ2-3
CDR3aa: CAWRIQAGGAGDTQYF
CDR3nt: TGTGCCTGGAGAATTCAGGCAGGGGGTGCTGGAGATACGCAGTATTTT

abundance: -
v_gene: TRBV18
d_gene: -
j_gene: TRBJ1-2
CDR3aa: CASSPPGGPNYGYTF
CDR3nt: TGTGCCAGCTCACCACCGGGCGGGCCTAACTATGGCTACACCTTC

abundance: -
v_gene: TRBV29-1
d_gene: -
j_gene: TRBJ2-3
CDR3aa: CSVTRDTQYF
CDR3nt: TGCAGCGTAACTAGGGATACGCAGTATTTT

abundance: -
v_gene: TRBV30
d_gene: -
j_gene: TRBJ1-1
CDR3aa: CAWSGQEAFF
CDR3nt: TGTGCCTGGAGTGGACAGGAAGCTTTCTTT

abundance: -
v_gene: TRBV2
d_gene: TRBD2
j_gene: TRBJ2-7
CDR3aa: CASSEPDSGGAYEQYF
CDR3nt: TGTGCCAGCAGCGAACCCGATAGCGGGGGGGCATACGAGCAGTACTTC

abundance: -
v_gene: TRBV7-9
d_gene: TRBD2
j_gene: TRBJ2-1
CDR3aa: CASRFSGGALYNEQFF
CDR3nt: TGTGCCAGCAGGTTTAGCGGGGGGGCCCTCTACAATGAGCAGTTCTTC

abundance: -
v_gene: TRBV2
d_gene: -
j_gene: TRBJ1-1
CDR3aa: CASPPAPNTEAFF
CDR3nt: TGTGCCAGCCCCCCCGCACCGAACACTGAAGCTTTCTTT

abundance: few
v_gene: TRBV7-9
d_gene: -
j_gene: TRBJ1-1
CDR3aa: CASSLPDWDTEAFF
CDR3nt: TGTGCCAGCAGCCTCCCGGACTGGGACACTGAAGCTTTCTTT

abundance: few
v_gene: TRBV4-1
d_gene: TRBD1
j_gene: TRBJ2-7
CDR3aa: CASSPDRGYEQYF
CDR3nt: TGCGCCAGCAGCCCGGACAGGGGCTACGAGCAGTACTTC

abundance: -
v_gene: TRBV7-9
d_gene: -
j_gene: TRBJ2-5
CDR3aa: CASSFSELQETQYF
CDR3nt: TGTGCCAGCAGCTTTTCAGAGTTACAAGAGACCCAGTACTTC

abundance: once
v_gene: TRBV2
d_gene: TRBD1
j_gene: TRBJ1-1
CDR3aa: CASSVHRGLAENTEAFF
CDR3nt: TGTGCCAGCAGTGTTCACAGGGGGCTGGCCGAGAACACTGAAGCTTTCTTT

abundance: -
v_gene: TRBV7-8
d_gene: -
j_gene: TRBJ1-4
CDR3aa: CASSLAGEAGYEKLFF
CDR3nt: TGTGCCAGCAGCTTAGCGGGGGAGGCGGGGTACGAAAAACTGTTTTTT